This TCR beta chain was sequenced during a study of T cell responses to AZD1222 COVID-19 vaccine. As to this clone: Its antigen remains unidentified.

Trimming removed 3 bases at V and 8 bases at J, with 9 bases between. This CDR3 spans 13 amino acids. In germline, CDR1 is SGDLS, CDR2 YYNGEE. Researchers grouped second doses given at about 4 or about 12 weeks into one pool. Assay used: immunoSEQ multiplex PCR; TCRdb lists only in-frame clones, some missing. This table holds about 180,000 clones, about 90% found once. The study, taken as a whole, reports: Every sample of the repertoires postdated the peak T cell response. Spike-specific TCR breadth and depth both grew after two AZD1222 doses. Clonal diversity may have been underestimated in mostly white British donors.

The chain carries TRBV9 and TRBJ1-6; D remains unclear. The starting material was peripheral blood, obtained 28 days after the second AZD1222 dose. This receptor was obtained from an adult who received the AZD1222 COVID-19 vaccine. CDR3 sequence: CASSASLDSPLHF. The DNA for the CDR3 is TGTGCCAGCAGCGCCTCCCTGGATTCACCCCTCCACTTT.